What follows describes a single T cell receptor beta chain. Its target is not known. This table comes from immunoSEQ multiplex PCR, and its TCRdb copy is limited to in-frame clones, with some not included. The profile covers fewer than 90,000 clones, with 95% to 98% appearing a single time and roughly 0.028% taken by the ten largest. Thymic tissue was derived from resections collected during corrective heart surgery. This CDR3 region has 17 residues. The V end lost 1 base, the J end lost 0 bases, and 14 bases lay between the germline ends. CDR1 is SGHRS, CDR2 YFSETQ, per germline. This specimen comes from a study of human thymus T cells. Study-wide findings and caveats: Related research reported highly overlapping thymic repertoires among unrelated individuals.

Specimen: thymus tissue. The sequence was collected from a boy under two years old with a congenital heart defect but otherwise immunologically healthy. The V gene is TRBV5-1, the J gene TRBJ2-1, with TRBD2 as a possible D gene (6 bases). As DNA, the CDR3 is TGCGCCAGCAGCTTGACCCGAGAAGCGGGCTCCTACAATGAGCAGTTCTTC. It is translated as CASSLTREAGSYNEQFF.